These T cell receptor beta chains were read from a single sample in a study of shared clonotypes between healthy human individuals. This table comes from immunoSEQ multiplex PCR, and its TCRdb copy is limited to in-frame clones, with some not included. The sample holds about 1.1 million clones, 75% to 85% seen once. The material sequenced was memory CD4+ T cells from PBMCs. The receptor set was obtained from a man aged 18 to 29 in good health. Some clones in this sample may be carry-over from other donors' samples. Each CDR3 is given with its conserved first and last residue. The order of the fields is V gene, clone size, J gene, D gene, CDR3 DNA, CDR3 protein. The D gene is left open where the match is weak. Size is stated for part of the rows, as once, few or many counts, or as a class when the clone is expanded.

V gene: TRBV29-1
clone size: few
J gene: TRBJ2-2
D gene: TRBD2
CDR3 DNA: TGCAGCGTTTTCACAGCGGGGTTAGCAGACGGGGAGCTGTTTTTT
CDR3 protein: CSVFTAGLADGELFF

V gene: TRBV6-1
clone size: NA
J gene: TRBJ2-5
D gene: TRBD1
CDR3 DNA: TGTGCCAGCACCATCGGACAGGGGAAGGGGGAGACCCAGTACTTC
CDR3 protein: CASTIGQGKGETQYF

V gene: TRBV19
clone size: many
J gene: TRBJ2-5
D gene: NA
CDR3 DNA: TGTGCCAGTAGTATACCCAGCGGTCAAGGACAAGAGACCCAGTACTTC
CDR3 protein: CASSIPSGQGQETQYF

V gene: TRBV10-3
clone size: few
J gene: TRBJ2-7
D gene: NA
CDR3 DNA: TGTGCCATCAGTGTGGAATACGAGCAGTACTTC
CDR3 protein: CAISVEYEQYF

V gene: TRBV11-2
clone size: NA
J gene: TRBJ1-1
D gene: NA
CDR3 DNA: TGTGCCAGCAGCTTAGGGTACCACACTGAAGCTTTCTTT
CDR3 protein: CASSLGYHTEAFF

V gene: TRBV18
clone size: NA
J gene: TRBJ2-1
D gene: NA
CDR3 DNA: TGTGCCAGCTCACCCGAGGGGAACACCTACAATGAGCAGTTCTTC
CDR3 protein: CASSPEGNTYNEQFF

V gene: TRBV18
clone size: NA
J gene: TRBJ1-3
D gene: NA
CDR3 DNA: TGTGCCAGCTCGTTGCTGGACGCGATTGGAAACACCATATATTTT
CDR3 protein: CASSLLDAIGNTIYF

V gene: TRBV4-3
clone size: NA
J gene: TRBJ2-7
D gene: NA
CDR3 DNA: TGCGCCAGCAGCCAAGAGCCAGGAGGTCCATACGAGCAGTACTTC
CDR3 protein: CASSQEPGGPYEQYF

V gene: TRBV20-1
clone size: NA
J gene: TRBJ2-5
D gene: NA
CDR3 DNA: TGCAGTGTCCTCCTGGGGGAGACCCAGTACTTC
CDR3 protein: CSVLLGETQYF

V gene: TRBV6-5
clone size: NA
J gene: TRBJ1-1
D gene: NA
CDR3 DNA: TGTGCCAGCAGCCGGGGCCTGGCTGACACTGAAGCTTTCTTT
CDR3 protein: CASSRGLADTEAFF

V gene: TRBV4-3
clone size: few
J gene: TRBJ2-3
D gene: NA
CDR3 DNA: TGCGCCAGCAGCAACGCGGCCACGGGCACAGATACGCAGTATTTT
CDR3 protein: CASSNAATGTDTQYF

V gene: TRBV30
clone size: once
J gene: TRBJ2-5
D gene: NA
CDR3 DNA: TGTGCCTGGAGTGTTCTTGGTTACCAGTACTTC
CDR3 protein: CAWSVLGYQYF

V gene: TRBV7-9
clone size: NA
J gene: TRBJ1-5
D gene: TRBD1
CDR3 DNA: TGTGCCAGCAGCGGGACAGGGAATAGCAATCAGCCCCAGCATTTT
CDR3 protein: CASSGTGNSNQPQHF

V gene: TRBV29-1
clone size: few
J gene: TRBJ1-3
D gene: NA
CDR3 DNA: TGCAGCGTTGGGGAGGTGTCTGGAAACACCATATATTTT
CDR3 protein: CSVGEVSGNTIYF

V gene: TRBV5-4
clone size: NA
J gene: TRBJ1-2
D gene: NA
CDR3 DNA: TGTGCCAGCAGCCCCGCGATGGGGGTTCTCTTGAGCACCTATGGCTACACCTTC
CDR3 protein: CASSPAMGVLLSTYGYTF

V gene: TRBV25-1
clone size: NA
J gene: TRBJ2-1
D gene: NA
CDR3 DNA: TGTGCCAGCAGTCCCTTAGGGGCTGACTCCTACAATGAGCAGTTCTTC
CDR3 protein: CASSPLGADSYNEQFF

V gene: TRBV5-1
clone size: NA
J gene: TRBJ2-7
D gene: NA
CDR3 DNA: TGCGCCAGCAGCTACGATGGCGAGCAGTACTTC
CDR3 protein: CASSYDGEQYF

V gene: TRBV18
clone size: NA
J gene: TRBJ2-3
D gene: TRBD2
CDR3 DNA: TGTGCCAGCTCACGGGAACTAGCGGCTGATACGCAGTATTTT
CDR3 protein: CASSRELAADTQYF

V gene: TRBV9
clone size: NA
J gene: TRBJ2-3
D gene: TRBD2
CDR3 DNA: TGTGCCAGCAGCCGGGAGGGGGTCAGGTGGGATACGCAGTATTTT
CDR3 protein: CASSREGVRWDTQYF

V gene: TRBV5-4
clone size: NA
J gene: TRBJ2-5
D gene: NA
CDR3 DNA: TGTGCCAGCAGCTTGGCCGAGGGAGAGACCCAGTACTTC
CDR3 protein: CASSLAEGETQYF

V gene: TRBV15
clone size: NA
J gene: TRBJ1-1
D gene: NA
CDR3 DNA: TGTGCCACCAGCAGGAGCAGTCACGAGAACACTGAAGCTTTCTTT
CDR3 protein: CATSRSSHENTEAFF

V gene: TRBV5-1
clone size: NA
J gene: TRBJ2-1
D gene: TRBD2
CDR3 DNA: TGCGCCAGCAGCTTTTTTGGGACTAAACACAATGAGCAGTTCTTC
CDR3 protein: CASSFFGTKHNEQFF

V gene: TRBV11-2
clone size: NA
J gene: TRBJ2-5
D gene: NA
CDR3 DNA: TGTGCCAGCAGCTTAATGGGCACCCCTGGGGTAGAGACCCAGTACTTC
CDR3 protein: CASSLMGTPGVETQYF

V gene: TRBV29-1
clone size: once
J gene: TRBJ2-5
D gene: TRBD2
CDR3 DNA: TGCAGCGTGGGGAGCCGATCCGGGAGGGCCGGGGAGACCCAGTACTTC
CDR3 protein: CSVGSRSGRAGETQYF

V gene: TRBV19
clone size: NA
J gene: TRBJ2-7
D gene: TRBD2
CDR3 DNA: TGTGCCAGTAGTATATCGGCGGGAGAGACCTACGAGCAGTACTTC
CDR3 protein: CASSISAGETYEQYF

V gene: TRBV5-1
clone size: few
J gene: TRBJ2-1
D gene: TRBD2
CDR3 DNA: TGCGCCACACGCCGAGTAGCGGGAGGAGTCAATGAGCAGTTCTTC
CDR3 protein: CATRRVAGGVNEQFF

V gene: TRBV4-1
clone size: NA
J gene: TRBJ1-5
D gene: NA
CDR3 DNA: TGCGCCAGCAGCCAAGAGGGGGGGCGGGTCAATCAGCCCCAGCATTTT
CDR3 protein: CASSQEGGRVNQPQHF

V gene: TRBV6-1
clone size: NA
J gene: TRBJ2-7
D gene: NA
CDR3 DNA: TGTGCCAGCAGTCACACGAGCTCCTACGAGCAGTACTTC
CDR3 protein: CASSHTSSYEQYF

V gene: TRBV18
clone size: once
J gene: TRBJ2-5
D gene: NA
CDR3 DNA: TGTGCCAGCTCACCCCTGACAGGGACTCAAGAGACCCAGTACTTC
CDR3 protein: CASSPLTGTQETQYF

V gene: TRBV5-1
clone size: NA
J gene: TRBJ1-2
D gene: TRBD1
CDR3 DNA: TGCGCCAGCAGTTCCTATTACGGGACAGAGTCTAACTATGGCTACACCTTC
CDR3 protein: CASSSYYGTESNYGYTF

V gene: TRBV5-4
clone size: NA
J gene: TRBJ1-2
D gene: TRBD1
CDR3 DNA: TGTGCCAGCAGCTCAGGACAGGGTTATGGCTACACCTTC
CDR3 protein: CASSSGQGYGYTF

V gene: TRBV5-1
clone size: once
J gene: TRBJ2-5
D gene: TRBD2
CDR3 DNA: TGCGCCAGCAGCTTGGCGGGGACTAGCCAAGAGACCCAGTACTTC
CDR3 protein: CASSLAGTSQETQYF

V gene: TRBV11-2
clone size: NA
J gene: TRBJ2-7
D gene: NA
CDR3 DNA: TGTGCCAGCAGCCCTACCCGGGACAACCTCTACGAGCAGTACTTC
CDR3 protein: CASSPTRDNLYEQYF

V gene: TRBV29-1
clone size: NA
J gene: TRBJ2-1
D gene: TRBD2
CDR3 DNA: TGCAGCGTTGGACTAGCGGGACTGTACAATGAGCAGTTCTTC
CDR3 protein: CSVGLAGLYNEQFF

V gene: TRBV7-3
clone size: NA
J gene: TRBJ2-4
D gene: NA
CDR3 DNA: TGTGCCAGCAGCGCGGCCTGGGGGAACATTCAGTACTTC
CDR3 protein: CASSAAWGNIQYF

V gene: TRBV18
clone size: NA
J gene: TRBJ1-1
D gene: NA
CDR3 DNA: TGTGCCAGCTCACCACGGGCAGGGACAATGAACACTGAAGCTTTCTTT
CDR3 protein: CASSPRAGTMNTEAFF

V gene: TRBV4-3
clone size: NA
J gene: TRBJ2-1
D gene: TRBD2
CDR3 DNA: TGCGCCAGCAGCCAAGATTCGGCTAGCGGGAGCAATGAGCAGTTCTTC
CDR3 protein: CASSQDSASGSNEQFF

V gene: TRBV5-4
clone size: few
J gene: TRBJ2-7
D gene: TRBD1
CDR3 DNA: TGTGCCAGCAGCTTGGGGGGACAGGCGGGTGACGAGCAGTACTTC
CDR3 protein: CASSLGGQAGDEQYF

V gene: TRBV2
clone size: NA
J gene: TRBJ2-3
D gene: NA
CDR3 DNA: TGTGCCAGCAGGGCGTCCGGGGATACGCAGTATTTT
CDR3 protein: CASRASGDTQYF

V gene: TRBV2
clone size: NA
J gene: TRBJ2-3
D gene: NA
CDR3 DNA: TGTGCCAGCAGACAATTTCTTAGCACAGATACGCAGTATTTT
CDR3 protein: CASRQFLSTDTQYF

V gene: TRBV2
clone size: once
J gene: TRBJ1-5
D gene: NA
CDR3 DNA: TGTGCCAGTGTGAGCGGGGGGGGTTATCAGCCCCAGCATTTT
CDR3 protein: CASVSGGGYQPQHF

V gene: TRBV5-1
clone size: NA
J gene: TRBJ2-3
D gene: NA
CDR3 DNA: TGCGCCAGCAGCTCGGCGATAGTGGGGGGTCGCACAGATACGCAGTATTTT
CDR3 protein: CASSSAIVGGRTDTQYF

V gene: TRBV29-1
clone size: NA
J gene: TRBJ2-1
D gene: TRBD2
CDR3 DNA: TGCAGCGTTGATAGACTAGCGCATAACAATGAGCAGTTCTTC
CDR3 protein: CSVDRLAHNNEQFF

V gene: TRBV18
clone size: few
J gene: TRBJ2-1
D gene: TRBD1
CDR3 DNA: TGTGCCAGCTCACCACGGACAGGGGGTGATGAGCAGTTCTTC
CDR3 protein: CASSPRTGGDEQFF

V gene: TRBV2
clone size: NA
J gene: TRBJ1-1
D gene: NA
CDR3 DNA: TGTGCCACCGGGAGGGGGGCGCTGACCACTGAAGCTTTCTTT
CDR3 protein: CATGRGALTTEAFF

V gene: TRBV28
clone size: NA
J gene: TRBJ1-2
D gene: NA
CDR3 DNA: TGTGCCAGCAGTCAACCTCCCGGTGGCTACACCTTC
CDR3 protein: CASSQPPGGYTF

V gene: TRBV12-5
clone size: few
J gene: TRBJ2-3
D gene: TRBD1
CDR3 DNA: TGTGCTAGTGGCTCCGGGACAGGGGTCAGCACAGATACGCAGTATTTT
CDR3 protein: CASGSGTGVSTDTQYF

V gene: TRBV6-1
clone size: NA
J gene: TRBJ1-3
D gene: NA
CDR3 DNA: TGTGCCAGCAGTGAGTTACTTACAGGGAAAGGAAACACCATATATTTT
CDR3 protein: CASSELLTGKGNTIYF